Presented here are 21 T cell receptor beta chains from one specimen sequenced in a study of CXCR3-negative and CXCR3-positive naive CD8 T cells. Researchers prepared the TRB cDNA libraries using 5' RACE with UMI labels. TCRdb reprocessed the 5' RACE reads, keeping one entry per CDR3 protein, no DNA. The repertoire shows 150,000 or so distinct CDR3 sequences; the top ten hold 0.45% to 0.6%. What was sequenced was naive CXCR3- CD8+ T cells from blood. As for subset: CD45RO-CCR7+CD27+CD95- naive CD8+ T cells lacking CXCR3 (TNR3-). These receptors were collected from a human donor in good health. Some clones in this sample may be carry-over from other donors' samples.

The J gene is TRBJ2-2, the V gene TRBV9. This CDR3 is 16 amino acids long. CDR1 SGDLS and CDR2 YYNGEE come from the germline V gene. The CDR3 sequence: CASSVARTTNTGELFF. The complete variable domain, with remaining parts taken from reference TRBV9 and TRBJ2-2, reads DSGVTQTPKHLITATGQRVTLRCSPRSGDLSVYWYQQSLDQGLQFLIQYYNGEERAKGNILERFSAQQFPDLHSELNLSSLELGDSALYFCASSVARTTNTGELFFGEGSRLTVL.

V gene TRBV5-1 combines with J gene TRBJ1-1. This CDR3 is 12 amino acids long. Germline CDR1 reads SGHRS; CDR2 reads YFSETQ. The chain's CDR3 is CASSLEAAEAFF.

The J gene is TRBJ2-7, the V gene TRBV20-1. CDR3 size: 14 residues. Looked up from germline, CDR1 is DFQATT and CDR2 is SNEGSKA (reference sequence). CDR3 in amino acids: CSARGGPTLYEQYF.

The chain combines TRBV29-1 with TRBJ2-3; TCRdb's assignment of TRBD2 cannot be checked, as there is no DNA. The CDR3 contains 12 residues. Per the germline V gene, CDR1 is SQVTM and CDR2 is ANQGSEA. CDR3: CSVDRGPDTQYF.

This sequence joins TRBV29-1 and TRBJ2-1; the D call from TCRdb, TRBD2, cannot be confirmed without DNA. The CDR3 is made up of 13 amino acids. Germline-derived CDR1 and CDR2 are SQVTM and ANQGSEA. The CDR3: CSVPGGEVNEQFF.

This chain connects TRBV19 to TRBJ1-5; TCRdb names TRBD1, which stays unverified in the absence of DNA. The CDR3 runs 18 residues. Germline CDR1 and CDR2: LNHDA and SQIVND (reference sequence). CDR3 protein: CASSIDRKPGRRNQPQHF.

V is TRBV12-3 or TRBV12-4 and J is TRBJ1-5; checking the TCRdb D call of TRBD1 is not possible without DNA. The CDR3 contains 15 residues. The CDR3: CASSLGDGSNQPQHF.

The rearrangement uses TRBV6-4 and TRBJ2-7; the D call from TCRdb, TRBD1, cannot be confirmed without DNA. The CDR3 is 16 amino acids. The germline V gene encodes CDR1 MRHNA and CDR2 SNTAGT. The CDR3 loop is CASSDSRGGLSYEQYF.

The rearrangement links TRBV28 to TRBJ2-7; lacking DNA, the TRBD1 call made by TCRdb goes unchecked. Germline CDR1 reads MDHEN; CDR2 reads SYDVKM. This CDR3 has 14 amino acids. CDR3 region: CASSLFTGTYEQYF.

The J gene is TRBJ1-5, the V gene TRBV7-8; TCRdb outputs TRBD1, but without DNA this stays unchecked. The CDR3 contains 15 residues. Germline values: CDR1 SGHVS, CDR2 FQNEAQ. CDR3 loop: CASSLLRGDNQPQHF. The variable domain in full, completed from reference TRBV7-8 and TRBJ1-5, reads GAGVSQSPRYKVAKRGQDVALRCDPISGHVSLFWYQQALGQGPEFLTYFQNEAQLDKSGLPSDRFFAERPEGSVSTLKIQRTQQEDSAVYLCASSLLRGDNQPQHFGDGTRLSIL.

The gene calls are TRBV2 and TRBJ1-1. The CDR3 loop spans 11 amino acids. Germline V gives CDR1 SNHLY, CDR2 FYNNEI. The CDR3 protein is CASKLGSEAFF.

The J gene is TRBJ2-7, the V gene TRBV6-2 or TRBV6-3; TCRdb's D gene call, TRBD2, goes unchecked for lack of DNA. The CDR3 totals 14 residues. Germline values: CDR1 MNHEY, CDR2 SVGEGT. The CDR3 loop is CASSISSGAYEQYF.

The CDR3 protein is CASRYPGTEYEAFF. The chain recombines TRBV28 with TRBJ1-1; the TCRdb D gene call, TRBD1, has no DNA to confirm it. In germline, CDR1 is MDHEN, CDR2 SYDVKM. This CDR3 contains 14 residues. Using reference TRBV28 and TRBJ1-1 for the parts outside the CDR3, the full variable domain is DVKVTQSSRYLVKRTGEKVFLECVQDMDHENMFWYRQDPGLGLRLIYFSYDVKMKEKGDIPEGYSVSREKKERFSLILESASTNQTSMYLCASRYPGTEYEAFFGQGTRLTVV.

This chain joins TRBV29-1 and TRBJ2-7; TCRdb designates TRBD1, a call that cannot be tested without DNA. Per the germline V gene, CDR1 is SQVTM and CDR2 is ANQGSEA. The CDR3 is made up of 14 amino acids. The CDR3 loop is CSVEAAGQGYEQYF.

The chain joins TRBV12-3 or TRBV12-4 to TRBJ2-7; the D call from TCRdb, TRBD2, cannot be confirmed without DNA. The CDR3 contains 15 residues. The CDR3: CASSLAGGPFYEQYF.

The V and J genes are TRBV9 and TRBJ2-3; TCRdb's D call, TRBD1, is unchecked because there is no DNA. Per the germline V gene, CDR1 is SGDLS and CDR2 is YYNGEE. The CDR3 loop spans 13 amino acids. CDR3 region: CASSVGGRGAQYF.

CDR3 sequence reads: CSVGKGYHEQYF. V is TRBV29-1 and J is TRBJ2-7. The germline V gene has CDR1 SQVTM and CDR2 ANQGSEA. The CDR3 covers 12 residues.

The rearrangement uses TRBV20-1 and TRBJ2-7. This CDR3 spans 14 amino acids. Germline V gene lookup returns CDR1 DFQATT and CDR2 SNEGSKA (reference sequence). The CDR3 spells CSARSLGSYYEQYF.

The chain's CDR3 is CASSTGQGRTEAFF. The rearrangement joins TRBV5-1 to TRBJ1-1; TCRdb's D call of TRBD1 is untestable without DNA. CDR1 and CDR2 (germline): SGHRS, YFSETQ. The CDR3 is made up of 14 amino acids.

This sequence joins TRBV2 and TRBJ2-1; TCRdb's D call of TRBD1 is untestable without DNA. There are 14 residues in the CDR3. Germline-derived CDR1 and CDR2 are SNHLY and FYNNEI. The chain's CDR3 is CASRGQGAYNEQFF.

This rearrangement joins TRBV7-9 to TRBJ2-5; checking the TCRdb D call of TRBD1 is not possible without DNA. The CDR3 runs to 14 residues. Germline V gene sequence: CDR1 SEHNR, CDR2 FQNEAQ (reference sequence). This chain's CDR3 is CASSPKGLGETQYF.